This TCR beta chain was identified in a study of glioma-infiltrating T cells. Findings and caveats of the study: Only very few CDR3 sequences appeared in both tissue and blood. Non-neoplastic patients had below-expected tissue-blood divergence, while all gliomas exceeded expectation.

This clonotype was recorded at least ten times. Its specificity is unknown. Using RNA template, CDR3s of TCR alpha and beta were amplified with iRepertoire arm-PCR. Input was about 85-400 ng of tissue mRNA or PBMC total RNA. TCRdb used MiXCR to reprocess the multiplex PCR reads, holding one entry per CDR3 protein. The data show about 130,000 distinct CDR3 sequences, 20% to 25% seen once. The CDR3 contains 10 residues. Germline-derived CDR1 and CDR2 are MGHDK and SYGVNS. The clonotype comes from a human donor with low-grade glioma or glioblastoma, undergoing nonglioma brain surgery, or in good health (not recorded which). Specimen: glioma tissue, nonneoplastic brain tissue, or PBMCs (not recorded which). The V and J genes are TRBV25-1 and TRBJ1-1, with D hard to call. CDR3 sequence reads: CPARFFEAFF. DNA for the CDR3: TGTCCCGCCAGGTTCTTTGAAGCTTTCTTT.